This T cell receptor (beta chain) was observed in a study of OX40 agonist ivuxolimab in advanced cancers. TCRdb keeps only in-frame clones here, not all; method: immunoSEQ multiplex PCR. The table has about 16,000 clones, approximately 86% seen once. The source material was CD4+ or CD8+ T cells sorted from blood, sampled in a trial of the OX40 agonist ivuxolimab. This receptor was taken from an adult with an advanced solid tumor such as melanoma, head and neck, liver or kidney cancer.

The CDR3 sequence is CASSGRAIIYEQYF. Written as DNA, the CDR3 is TGTGCCAGCAGTGGACGGGCGATCATCTACGAGCAGTACTTC. The chain combines TRBV2 with TRBJ2-7; D remains unclear. The CDR3 extends over 14 amino acids. V dropped 4 bases and J dropped 3 bases, with 13 bases sitting between them. CDR1 and CDR2 from the germline V gene are SNHLY and FYNNEI.